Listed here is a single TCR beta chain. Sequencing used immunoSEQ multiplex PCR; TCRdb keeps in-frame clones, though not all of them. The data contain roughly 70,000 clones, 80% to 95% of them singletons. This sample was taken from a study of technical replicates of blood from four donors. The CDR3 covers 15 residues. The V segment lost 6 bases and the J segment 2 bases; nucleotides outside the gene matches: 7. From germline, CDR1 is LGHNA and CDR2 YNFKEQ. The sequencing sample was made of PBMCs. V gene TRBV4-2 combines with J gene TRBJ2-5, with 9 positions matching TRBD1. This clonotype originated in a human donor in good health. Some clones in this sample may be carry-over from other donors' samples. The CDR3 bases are TGTGCCAGCAGTCCCCGGGACAGGGATCAAGAGACCCAGTACTTC. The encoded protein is CASSPRDRDQETQYF.